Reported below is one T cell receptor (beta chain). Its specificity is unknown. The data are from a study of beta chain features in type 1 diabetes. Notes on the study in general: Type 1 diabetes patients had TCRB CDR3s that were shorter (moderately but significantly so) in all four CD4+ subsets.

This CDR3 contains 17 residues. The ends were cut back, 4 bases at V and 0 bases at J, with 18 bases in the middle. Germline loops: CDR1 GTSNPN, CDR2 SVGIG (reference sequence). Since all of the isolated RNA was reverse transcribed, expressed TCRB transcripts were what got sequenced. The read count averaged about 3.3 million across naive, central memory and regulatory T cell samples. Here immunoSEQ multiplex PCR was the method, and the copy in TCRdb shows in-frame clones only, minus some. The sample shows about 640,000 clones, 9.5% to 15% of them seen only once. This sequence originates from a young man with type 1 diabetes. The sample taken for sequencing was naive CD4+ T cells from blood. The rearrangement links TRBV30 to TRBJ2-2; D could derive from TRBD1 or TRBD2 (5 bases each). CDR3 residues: CAWTPRDRGTNTGELFF. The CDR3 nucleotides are TGTGCCTGGACCCCCCGAGACCGGGGCACGAACACCGGGGAGCTGTTTTTT.